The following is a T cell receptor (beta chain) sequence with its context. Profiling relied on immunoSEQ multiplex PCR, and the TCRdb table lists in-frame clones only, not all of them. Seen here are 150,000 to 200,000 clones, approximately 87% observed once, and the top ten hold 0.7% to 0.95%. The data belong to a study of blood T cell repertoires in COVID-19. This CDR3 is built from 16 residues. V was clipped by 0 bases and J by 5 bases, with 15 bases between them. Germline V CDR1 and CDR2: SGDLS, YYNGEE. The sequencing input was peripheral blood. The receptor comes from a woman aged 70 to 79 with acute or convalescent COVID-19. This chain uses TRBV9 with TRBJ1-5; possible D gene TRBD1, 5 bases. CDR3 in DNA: TGTGCCAGCAGCGTAGGGAGGGGAACCCCGGATCAGCCCCAGCATTTT. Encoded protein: CASSVGRGTPDQPQHF.